The T cell receptor beta chain described here comes from a study of shared clonotypes between healthy human individuals (dated by TCRdb to 2018 to 2021). Describing the broader study: The cohort comprised a couple of women and three men aged 18 to 49 years. Blood TCR repertoires of several healthy adults were deeply sequenced to estimate repertoire size and the extent of clonotype sharing between individuals. To increase sequencing depth and limit assay-specific biases, TCR repertoire library preparation and sequencing were carried out by different laboratories using diverse techniques. Between about 0.8 and 8.9 billion PBMCs per donor were obtained by leukapheresis. The study at large found these results: Because the study included a small number of donors, the genetic and exposure-history diversity represented was limited. Pairwise subsampling led to the expectation that sequencing depth would affect the degree of clonotype sharing among donors. Only blood was sampled, and tissue TCR repertoires likely differ from those in blood.

From the germline V gene (reference sequence), CDR1 is SSHAT and CDR2 is FNYEAQ. From cysteine to phenylalanine, the CDR3 is 15 amino acids long. Only the CDR3 region is kept as DNA, spanning 45 bases read in frame from base 1. TCR CDR3 regions were amplified from genomic DNA by multiplex PCR using the deep immunoSEQ assay. Extracted genomic DNA from each cell subset was distributed evenly across all wells of several immunoSEQ 96-well plates, and each plate was treated as a replicate. For unsorted PBMC, 250 to 350 ng of genomic DNA, equivalent to approximately 28,000 T cell genomes, went into each replicate PCR. Genomic DNA from unsorted PBMC was sequenced over ten immunoSEQ deep assay plates. The purified libraries were quantified using a Qubit 3.0 fluorometer, sized with a Bioanalyzer 2100, and then quantified again using the KAPA Library Quantification kit. Every immunoSEQ 96-well plate was sequenced on a dedicated single-read 150-cycle Illumina NextSeq 550 flow cell. On the study's bioinformatics: Because the immunoSEQ output included only junctional sequences and no quality scores, the filtering could not be the same as the filtering used for full-length reads. To assign V/J genes and CDR3, sequences were annotated against IMGT germline references using PyIR, a Python wrapper for IgBLAST v1.9. Reads were filtered out if the reads had weak V/J assignments (E-value above 1e-6), no CDR3, stop codons, out-of-frame junctions, or ambiguous translated residues. V3J clonotypes were defined by identical inferred V gene, J gene, and CDR3 amino acid sequence. Percentage overlap between repertoires was computed as shared unique clonotypes divided by the size of the smaller repertoire. RTK rarefaction, the Chao1 estimator, and Recon v2.1 estimates of unobserved clonotypes were used to assess repertoire richness. Here the immuneACCESS table is served through TCRdb, limited to in-frame sequences with V and J called. Missing clones are a known gap in these copies; in checked studies unresolved V genes cover under half, and the rest lacks a known reason. The V and J calls and clone size come from that table; D and trimming were worked out from the DNA. This sample lists hundreds of thousands of clones; around 77% were detected once. Together, the top ten hold approximately 12% of the sample.

Remarks on this clone: Its binding antigen is unknown. The germline gene is not matched at one end of the junction; a read error may be the cause.

The donors were healthy, HIV-negative adults who had no recently reported acute infections or vaccinations. Only Caucasian adults living in Nashville, Tennessee, USA were represented among the donors. For unsorted samples, 100 million or so PBMCs were counted, and genomic DNA was extracted using the QIAamp DNA Blood Mini kit. After blood collection by leukapheresis, PBMCs were isolated using Ficoll-Histopaque density gradient centrifugation and then cryopreserved in the vapor phase of liquid nitrogen. The TCR sequence derives from a woman between 40 and 50 years old in good health. Some clones in this sample may be carry-over from other donors' samples. The sequenced material came from PBMCs. In this chain, TRBV7-7 is recombined with TRBJ2-3; the D region possibly corresponds to TRBD1 (6 bases align). The CDR3: CASSLGGVATDTQYF. Read as DNA, the sequence is TGTGCTAGCAGCTTAGGGGGAGTAGCCACAGATACGCAGTATTTT.